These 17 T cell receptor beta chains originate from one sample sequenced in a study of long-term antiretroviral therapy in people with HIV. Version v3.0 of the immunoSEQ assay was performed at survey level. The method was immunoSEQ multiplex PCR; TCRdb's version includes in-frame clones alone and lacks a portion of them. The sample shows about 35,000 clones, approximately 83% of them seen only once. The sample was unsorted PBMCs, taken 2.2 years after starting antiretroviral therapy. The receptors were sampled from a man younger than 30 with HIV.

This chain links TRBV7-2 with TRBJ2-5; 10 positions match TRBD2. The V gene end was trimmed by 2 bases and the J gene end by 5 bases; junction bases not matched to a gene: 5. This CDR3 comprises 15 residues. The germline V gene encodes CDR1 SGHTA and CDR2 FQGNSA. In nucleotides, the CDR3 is TGTGCCAGCAGCTTACTAGCGGGAGACGGGGAGACCCAGTACTTC. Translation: CASSLLAGDGETQYF. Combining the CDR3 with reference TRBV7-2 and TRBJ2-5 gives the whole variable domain GAGVSQSPSNKVTEKGKDVELRCDPISGHTALYWYRQSLGQGLEFLIYFQGNSAPDKSGLPSDRFSAERTGGSVSTLTIQRTQQEDSAVYLCASSLLAGDGETQYFGPGTRLLVL.

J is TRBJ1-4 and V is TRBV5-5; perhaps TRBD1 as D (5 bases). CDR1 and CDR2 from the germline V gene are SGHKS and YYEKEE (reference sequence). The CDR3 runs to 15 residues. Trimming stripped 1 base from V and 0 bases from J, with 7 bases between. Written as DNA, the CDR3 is TGTGCCAGCAGCTTGTGGGGGACAACTAATGAAAAACTGTTTTTT. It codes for CASSLWGTTNEKLFF. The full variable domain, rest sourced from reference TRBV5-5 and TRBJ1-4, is DAGVTQSPTHLIKTRGQQVTLRCSPISGHKSVSWYQQVLGQGPQFIFQYYEKEERGRGNFPDRFSARQFPNYSSELNVNALLLGDSALYLCASSLWGTTNEKLFFGSGTQLSVL.

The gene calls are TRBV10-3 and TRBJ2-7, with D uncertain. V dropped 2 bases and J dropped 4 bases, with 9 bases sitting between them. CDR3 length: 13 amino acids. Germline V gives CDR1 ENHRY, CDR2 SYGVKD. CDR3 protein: CAISEARAYEQYF. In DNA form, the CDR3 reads TGTGCCATCAGTGAGGCCAGAGCTTACGAGCAGTACTTC.

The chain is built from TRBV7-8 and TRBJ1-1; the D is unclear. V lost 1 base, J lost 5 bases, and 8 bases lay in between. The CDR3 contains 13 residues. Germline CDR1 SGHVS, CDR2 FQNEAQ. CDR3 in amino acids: CASSLVQGTEAFF. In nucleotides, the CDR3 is TGTGCCAGCAGCTTAGTTCAAGGGACTGAAGCTTTCTTT. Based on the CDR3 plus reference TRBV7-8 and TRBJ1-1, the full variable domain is GAGVSQSPRYKVAKRGQDVALRCDPISGHVSLFWYQQALGQGPEFLTYFQNEAQLDKSGLPSDRFFAERPEGSVSTLKIQRTQQEDSAVYLCASSLVQGTEAFFGQGTRLTVV.

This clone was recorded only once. The CDR3 sequence: CASSSRDRGYEQYF. The CDR3 region has the DNA TGTGCCAGCAGCTCCCGGGACAGGGGCTACGAGCAGTACTTC. The J gene is TRBJ2-7, the V gene TRBV7-9, with 10 bases identical to TRBD1. With V trimmed by 4 bases and J by 3 bases, 3 bases remained unmatched. Per germline, CDR1 SEHNR and CDR2 FQNEAQ (reference sequence). CDR3 length: 14 residues.

The CDR3 region is CASRPTGGHTGELFF. The CDR3 bases are TGTGCCAGCAGGCCCACAGGGGGCCACACCGGGGAGCTGTTTTTT. This chain joins TRBV5-4 and TRBJ2-2, with 9 bases identical to TRBD1. The V gene end was trimmed by 5 bases and the J gene end by 3 bases; junction bases not matched to a gene: 5. The CDR3 extends over 15 amino acids. Germline V gene sequence: CDR1 SGHNT, CDR2 YYREEE (reference sequence).

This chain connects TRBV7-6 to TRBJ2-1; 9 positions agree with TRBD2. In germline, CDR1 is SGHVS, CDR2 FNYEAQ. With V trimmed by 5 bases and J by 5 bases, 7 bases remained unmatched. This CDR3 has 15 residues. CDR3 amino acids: CASSIPAGGHNEQFF. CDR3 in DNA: TGTGCCAGCAGCATTCCAGCGGGGGGTCACAATGAGCAGTTCTTC. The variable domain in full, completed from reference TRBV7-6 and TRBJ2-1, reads GAGVSQSPRYKVTKRGQDVALRCDPISGHVSLYWYRQALGQGPEFLTYFNYEAQQDKSGLPNDRFSAERPEGSISTLTIQRTEQRDSAMYRCASSIPAGGHNEQFFGPGTRLTVL.

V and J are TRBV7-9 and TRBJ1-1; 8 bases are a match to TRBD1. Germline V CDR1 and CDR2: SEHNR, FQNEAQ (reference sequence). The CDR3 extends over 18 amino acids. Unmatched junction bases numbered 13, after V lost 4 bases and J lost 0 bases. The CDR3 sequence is CASSYTRLRTGLNTEAFF. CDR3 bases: TGTGCCAGCAGCTATACCAGATTAAGGACAGGGTTGAACACTGAAGCTTTCTTT.

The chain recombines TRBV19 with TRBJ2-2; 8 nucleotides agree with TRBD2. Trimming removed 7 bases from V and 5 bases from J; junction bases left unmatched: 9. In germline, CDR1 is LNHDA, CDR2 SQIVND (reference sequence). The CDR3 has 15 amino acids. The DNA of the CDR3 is TGTGCCAGTACCACGCCGGGAGGGAGGACCGGGGAGCTGTTTTTT. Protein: CASTTPGGRTGELFF.

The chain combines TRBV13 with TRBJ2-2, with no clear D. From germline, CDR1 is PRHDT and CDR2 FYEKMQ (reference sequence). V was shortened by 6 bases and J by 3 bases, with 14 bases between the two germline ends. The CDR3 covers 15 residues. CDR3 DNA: TGTGCCAGCAGTCCAGCAGGATCGGACACCGGGGAGCTGTTTTTT. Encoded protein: CASSPAGSDTGELFF.

CDR3 DNA sequence: TGTGCCACCAGCAGAGAGCACGGGGGGGCTCCTCGTGAGCAGTACTTC. This encodes CATSREHGGAPREQYF. The chain combines TRBV15 with TRBJ2-7, with 8 nucleotides matching TRBD2. The germline V gene encodes CDR1 LNHNV and CDR2 YYDKDF (reference sequence). The CDR3 sequence is 16 residues long. J gave up 7 bases and V 0 bases, and 11 bases lay outside the gene matches.

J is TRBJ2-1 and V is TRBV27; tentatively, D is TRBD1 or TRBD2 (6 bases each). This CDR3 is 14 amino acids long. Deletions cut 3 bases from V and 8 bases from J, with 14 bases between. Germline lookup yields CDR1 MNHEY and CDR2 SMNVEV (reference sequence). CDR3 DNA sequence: TGTGCCAGCAGTTTGGGGGGCCCCTTGGATGAGCAGTTCTTC. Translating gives CASSLGGPLDEQFF.

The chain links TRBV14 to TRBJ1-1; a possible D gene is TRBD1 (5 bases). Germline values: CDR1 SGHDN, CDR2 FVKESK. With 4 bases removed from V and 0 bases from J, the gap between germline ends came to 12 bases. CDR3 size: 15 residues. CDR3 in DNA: TGTGCCAGCAGCCCCCGGGGACCGCTGAACACTGAAGCTTTCTTT. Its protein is CASSPRGPLNTEAFF.

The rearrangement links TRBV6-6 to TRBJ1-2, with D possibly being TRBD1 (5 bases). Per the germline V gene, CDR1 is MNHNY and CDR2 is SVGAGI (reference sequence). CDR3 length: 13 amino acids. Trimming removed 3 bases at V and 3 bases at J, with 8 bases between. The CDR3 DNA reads TGTGCCAGCAGTTATTCGGGGGACTATGGCTACACCTTC. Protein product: CASSYSGDYGYTF.

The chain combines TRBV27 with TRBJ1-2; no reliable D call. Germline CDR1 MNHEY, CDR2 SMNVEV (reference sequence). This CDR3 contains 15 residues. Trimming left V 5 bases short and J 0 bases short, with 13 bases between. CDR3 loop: CASSPYTDPNYGYTF. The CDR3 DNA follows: TGTGCCAGCAGTCCTTACACCGATCCTAACTATGGCTACACCTTC.

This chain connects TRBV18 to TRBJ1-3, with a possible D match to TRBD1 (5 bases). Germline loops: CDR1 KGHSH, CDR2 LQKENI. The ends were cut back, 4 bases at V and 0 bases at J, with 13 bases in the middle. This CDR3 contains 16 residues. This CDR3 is CASSRGNRASGNTIYF. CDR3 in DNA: TGTGCCAGCTCACGGGGGAATAGGGCCTCTGGAAACACCATATATTTT.

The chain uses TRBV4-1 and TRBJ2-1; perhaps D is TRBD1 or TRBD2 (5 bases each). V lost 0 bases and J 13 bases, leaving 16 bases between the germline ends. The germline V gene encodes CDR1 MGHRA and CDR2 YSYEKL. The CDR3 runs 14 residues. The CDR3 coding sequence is TGCGCCAGCAGCCAAGATGTCGAGAGGGGCAAACAGTTCTTC. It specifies CASSQDVERGKQFF.